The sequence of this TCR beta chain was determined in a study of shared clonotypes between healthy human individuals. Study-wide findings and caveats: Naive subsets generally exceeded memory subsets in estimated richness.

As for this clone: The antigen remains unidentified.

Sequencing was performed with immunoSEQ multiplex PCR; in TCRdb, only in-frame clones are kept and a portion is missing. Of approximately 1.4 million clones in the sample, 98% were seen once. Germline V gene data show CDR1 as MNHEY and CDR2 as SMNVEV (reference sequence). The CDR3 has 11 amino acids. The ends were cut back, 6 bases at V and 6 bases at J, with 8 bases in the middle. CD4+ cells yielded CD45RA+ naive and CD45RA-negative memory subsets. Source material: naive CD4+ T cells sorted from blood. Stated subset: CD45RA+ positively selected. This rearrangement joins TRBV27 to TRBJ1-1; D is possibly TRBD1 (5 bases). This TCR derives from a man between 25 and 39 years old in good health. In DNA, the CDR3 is TGTGCCAGCAGGGGGCATTCTGAAGCTTTCTTT. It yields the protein CASRGHSEAFF.